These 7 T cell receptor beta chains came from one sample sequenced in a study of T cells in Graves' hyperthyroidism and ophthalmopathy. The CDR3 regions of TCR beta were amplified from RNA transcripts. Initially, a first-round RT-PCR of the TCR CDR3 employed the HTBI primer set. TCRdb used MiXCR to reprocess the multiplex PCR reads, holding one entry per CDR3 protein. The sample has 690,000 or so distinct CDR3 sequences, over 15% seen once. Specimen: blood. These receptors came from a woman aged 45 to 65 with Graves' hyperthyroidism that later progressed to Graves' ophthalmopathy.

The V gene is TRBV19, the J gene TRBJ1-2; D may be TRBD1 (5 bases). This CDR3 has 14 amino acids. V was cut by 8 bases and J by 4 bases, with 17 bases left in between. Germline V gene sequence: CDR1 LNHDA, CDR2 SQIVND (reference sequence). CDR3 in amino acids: CASRRDAAFYGYTF. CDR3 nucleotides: TGTGCCAGTCGACGGGACGCCGCCTTCTATGGCTACACCTTC. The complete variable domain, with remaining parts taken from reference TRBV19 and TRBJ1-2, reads DGGITQSPKYLFRKEGQNVTLSCEQNLNHDAMYWYRQDPGQGLRLIYYSQIVNDFQKGDIAEGYSVSREKKESFPLTVTSAQKNPTAFYLCASRRDAAFYGYTFGSGTRLTVV.

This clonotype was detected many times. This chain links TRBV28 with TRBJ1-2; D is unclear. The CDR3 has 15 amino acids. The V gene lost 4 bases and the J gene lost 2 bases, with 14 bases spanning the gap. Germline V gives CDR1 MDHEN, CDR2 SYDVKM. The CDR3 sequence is CASSSHGSANYGYTF. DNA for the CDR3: TGTGCCAGCAGTTCCCATGGTTCGGCAAACTATGGCTACACCTTC.

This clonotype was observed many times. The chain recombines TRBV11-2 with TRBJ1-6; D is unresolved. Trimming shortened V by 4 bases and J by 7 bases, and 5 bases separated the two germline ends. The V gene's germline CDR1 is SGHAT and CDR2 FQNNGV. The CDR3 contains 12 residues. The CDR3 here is CASSSWNSPLHF. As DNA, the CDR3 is TGTGCCAGCAGCTCCTGGAATTCACCCCTCCACTTT.

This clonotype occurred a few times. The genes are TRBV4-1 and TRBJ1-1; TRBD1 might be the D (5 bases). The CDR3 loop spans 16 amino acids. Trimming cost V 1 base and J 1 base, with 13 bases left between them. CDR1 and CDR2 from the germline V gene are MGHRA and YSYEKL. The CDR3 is CASSQGGGASNTEAFF. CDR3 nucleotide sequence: TGCGCCAGCAGCCAAGGAGGTGGGGCGTCGAACACTGAAGCTTTCTTT.

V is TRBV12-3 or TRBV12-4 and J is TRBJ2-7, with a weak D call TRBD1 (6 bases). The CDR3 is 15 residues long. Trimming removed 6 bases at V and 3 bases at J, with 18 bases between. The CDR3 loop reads CASRPPGHEYYEQYF. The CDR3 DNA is TGTGCCAGCAGACCACCGGGACACGAATACTACGAGCAGTACTTC.

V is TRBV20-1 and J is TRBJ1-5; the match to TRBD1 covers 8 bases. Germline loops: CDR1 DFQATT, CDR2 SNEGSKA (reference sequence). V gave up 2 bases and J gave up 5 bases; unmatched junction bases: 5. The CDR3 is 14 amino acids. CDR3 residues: CSARPGQEDQPQHF. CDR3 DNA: TGCAGTGCTAGACCGGGACAGGAGGATCAGCCCCAGCATTTT.

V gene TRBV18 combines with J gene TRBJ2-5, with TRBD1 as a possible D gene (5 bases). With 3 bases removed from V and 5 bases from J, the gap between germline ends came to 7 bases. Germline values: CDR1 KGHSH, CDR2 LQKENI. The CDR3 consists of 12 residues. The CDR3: CASSPKGETQYF. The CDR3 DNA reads TGTGCCAGCTCACCTAAGGGGGAGACCCAGTACTTC.